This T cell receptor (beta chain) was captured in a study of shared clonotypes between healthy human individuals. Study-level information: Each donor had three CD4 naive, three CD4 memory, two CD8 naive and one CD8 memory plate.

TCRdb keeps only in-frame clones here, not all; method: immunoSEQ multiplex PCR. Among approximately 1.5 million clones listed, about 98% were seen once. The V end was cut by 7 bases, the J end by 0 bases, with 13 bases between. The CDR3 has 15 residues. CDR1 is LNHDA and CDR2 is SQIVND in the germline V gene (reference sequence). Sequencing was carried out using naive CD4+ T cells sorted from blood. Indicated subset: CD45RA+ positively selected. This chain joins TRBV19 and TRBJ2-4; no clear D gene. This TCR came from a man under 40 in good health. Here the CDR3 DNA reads TGTGCCAGTACCCTCACCCTGGGAGCCAAAAACATTCAGTACTTC. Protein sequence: CASTLTLGAKNIQYF.